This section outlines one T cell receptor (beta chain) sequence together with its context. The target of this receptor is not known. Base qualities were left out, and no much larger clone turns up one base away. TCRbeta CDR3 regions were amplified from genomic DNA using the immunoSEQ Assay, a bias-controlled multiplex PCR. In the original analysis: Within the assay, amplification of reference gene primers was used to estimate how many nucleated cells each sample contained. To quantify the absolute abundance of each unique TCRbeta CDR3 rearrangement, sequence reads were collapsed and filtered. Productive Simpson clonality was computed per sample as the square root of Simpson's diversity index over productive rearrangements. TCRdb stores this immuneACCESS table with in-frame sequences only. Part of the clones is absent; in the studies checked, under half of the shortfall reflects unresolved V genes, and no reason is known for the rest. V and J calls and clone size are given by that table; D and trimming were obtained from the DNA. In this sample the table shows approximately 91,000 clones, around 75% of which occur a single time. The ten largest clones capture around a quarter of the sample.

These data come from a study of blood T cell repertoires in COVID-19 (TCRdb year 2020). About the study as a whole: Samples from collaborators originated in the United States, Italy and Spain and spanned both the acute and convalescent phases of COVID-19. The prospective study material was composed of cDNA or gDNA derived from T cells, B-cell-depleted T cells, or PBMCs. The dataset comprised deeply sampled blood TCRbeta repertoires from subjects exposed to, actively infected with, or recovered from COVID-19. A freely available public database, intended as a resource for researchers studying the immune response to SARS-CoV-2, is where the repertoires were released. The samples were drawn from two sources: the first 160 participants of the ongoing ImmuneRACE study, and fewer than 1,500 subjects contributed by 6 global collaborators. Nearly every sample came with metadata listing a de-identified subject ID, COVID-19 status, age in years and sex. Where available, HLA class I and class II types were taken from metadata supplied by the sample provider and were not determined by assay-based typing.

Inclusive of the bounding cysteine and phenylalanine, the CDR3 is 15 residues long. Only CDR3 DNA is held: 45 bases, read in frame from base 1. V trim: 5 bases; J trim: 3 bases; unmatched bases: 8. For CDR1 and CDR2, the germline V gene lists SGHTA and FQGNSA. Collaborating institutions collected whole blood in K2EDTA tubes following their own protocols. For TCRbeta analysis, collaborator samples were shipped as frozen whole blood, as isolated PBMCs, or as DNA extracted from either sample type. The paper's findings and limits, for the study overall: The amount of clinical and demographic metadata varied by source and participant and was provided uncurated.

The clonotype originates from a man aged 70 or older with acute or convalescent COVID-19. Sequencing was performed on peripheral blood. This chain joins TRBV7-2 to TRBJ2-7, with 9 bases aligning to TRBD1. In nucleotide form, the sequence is TGTGCCAGCAGCCCACAGGGACAGGGATACTACGAGCAGTACTTC. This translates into CASSPQGQGYYEQYF.